These 4 T cell receptor beta chains share one sample of origin, sequenced in a study of blood T cell repertoires in COVID-19. Only in-frame clones appear in the TCRdb table, and some are missing; sequencing was by immunoSEQ multiplex PCR. The sample contains approximately 110,000 clones, approximately 85% of which appear only once. The sequencing sample was made of peripheral blood. Source of these receptors: a human donor in a cohort sampled during active COVID-19.

The rearrangement joins TRBV7-8 to TRBJ2-3; 12 bases are a match to TRBD1. Germline lookup yields CDR1 SGHVS and CDR2 FQNEAQ. CDR3 length: 15 amino acids. V dropped 5 bases and J dropped 4; count of bases not matched to a gene: 4. The CDR3 DNA reads TGTGCCAGCAGCCTAGGGACAGGGGGCCCAGATACGCAGTATTTT. This translates into CASSLGTGGPDTQYF.

This clone has just one count. The genes are TRBV5-5 and TRBJ1-1; D gene ambiguous. The germline CDR1 and CDR2 sequences are SGHKS and YYEKEE (reference sequence). The CDR3 runs to 14 residues. V lost 5 bases and J 8 bases, leaving 19 bases between the germline ends. CDR3 bases: TGTGCCAGCAGGATGGAGCGGTTCAAAAGGGAAGCTTTCTTT. Residues: CASRMERFKREAFF.

The V gene is TRBV2, the J gene TRBJ2-2, with TRBD2 matching 9 bases. After removal of 6 bases from V and 5 bases from J, the junction contained 10 bases not matched to a gene. CDR1 is SNHLY and CDR2 is FYNNEI in the germline V gene. The CDR3 has 16 amino acids. For the CDR3, the DNA is TGTGCCAGCAGGGGACTAGCCGGCGACGTTACCGGGGAGCTGTTTTTT. This encodes CASRGLAGDVTGELFF.

This rearrangement joins TRBV6-5 to TRBJ2-1; possible D gene TRBD1, 5 bases. The V end was cut by 6 bases, the J end by 9 bases, with 21 bases between. The germline V gene has CDR1 MNHEY and CDR2 SVGAGI. CDR3 length: 15 residues. For the CDR3, the DNA is TGTGCCAGCAGACCTCCGGGTTCAGGGTTCGGTGAGCAGTTCTTC. Translated, it gives CASRPPGSGFGEQFF.